The TCR beta chain described here comes from a study of Graves' ophthalmopathy and Graves' hyperthyroidism (dated by TCRdb to the late 2010s). For the wider study: Peripheral blood samples were taken at the time of initial diagnosis, before any treatment was given. After sampling, hyperthyroidism patients received methimazole starting at 30 mg daily, and ophthalmopathy patients received high-dose intravenous methylprednisolone. In five to seven hyperthyroidism patients, T-cell repertoires of thyroid tissue and blood were compared. For independent validation, a separate cohort was made up of 18 hyperthyroidism patients plus 17 patients who later progressed from hyperthyroidism to ophthalmopathy. TCR beta repertoire signatures were used to distinguish Graves' ophthalmopathy from Graves' hyperthyroidism and to predict progression to ophthalmopathy. In total, around 130 blood samples were TCR-sequenced: approximately 40 ophthalmopathy, some 75 hyperthyroidism and some 17 hyperthyroidism-to-ophthalmopathy patients. To explore V-J signatures that distinguish ophthalmopathy from hyperthyroidism, a discovery set of around 100 patients was enrolled, made up of more than 40 with ophthalmopathy and 55 to 65 with stable hyperthyroidism. Broad study findings and their caveats: Most expanded thyroid clonotypes with a frequency above 0.001 also appeared in blood, which suggests that blood repertoires may reflect the immune response in the thyroid. In validation, the model predicted ophthalmopathy progression with less than 71% sensitivity and roughly 78% specificity; more than ten predicted patients were CT-confirmed with GO in a median of approximately 6.5 months. No statistical method was used to predetermine the sample size, and group allocation was not hidden from the investigators. In cross-validation, the 13-signature model distinguished ophthalmopathy from stable hyperthyroidism with approximately 85% sensitivity and almost 83% specificity, and in the test set the corresponding values were approximately 80% and 75%.

About this clonotype itself: The antigen it recognizes is unknown. Base quality data are lacking; no much larger clone is found one base away.

TCR beta CDR3 regions were amplified from RNA transcripts for repertoire sequencing. The first round of RT-PCR was done with HTBI primers and the Qiagen OneStep RT-PCR kit, and was followed by a second round of multiplex PCR, then size selection and purification. Sequencing of the libraries was carried out on an Illumina HiSeq2000 in paired-end mode with 100 bp reads. As for the original processing: SOAPnuke was used for read processing, and reads with adapters, uncalled bases, a mean Phred below 15, or no exact constant-primer or identifier match were discarded. COPE v1.2.5 was used to merge the high-quality paired reads. Each unique nucleotide sequence was defined as a clonotype, and clonotypes were aligned to IMGT TRB V, D and J references with MiTCR v1.1. The analysis was limited to V-J combinations with a frequency above 0.0001, which together covered about 99% of the repertoires. For each V-J combination, a TCR clonal expansion and chaos score was defined as F50 clonal expansion divided by the chaos observed in the TCRdist matrix. Welch's t-statistics and random forest were used to narrow the features down to 10 to 15 V-J combinations, which were then fed into a naive Bayes classifier. The Morisita-Horn index was used to measure how similar the thyroid and blood repertoires were. TCRdb applied fastp at Q25 and MiXCR to the public reads, then kept only in-frame beta chains. Each CDR3 protein appears once, grouped with its most common genes and DNA. TCRdb, not the authors, supplied the V and J calls. For this sample there are almost 750,000 distinct CDR3 sequences; around 40% appear just once. The ten biggest clones cover roughly 46% of the sample.

From the cysteine up to the phenylalanine, the CDR3 has a length of 15 residues. The kept DNA is CDR3 alone, 45 bases in frame from the first base. Cut back by 2 bases and 3 bases, the V and J ends lie 14 bases apart. The germline V gene gives CDR1 as MGHRA and CDR2 as YSYEKL. The ophthalmopathy patients had moderately to severely active disease, with a Clinical Activity Score of 3 or higher, a NOSPECS grade of 4 or higher, and a disease duration of less than 3 months. Patients with other autoimmune diseases, uncontrolled infections, pregnancy or lactation were excluded from the study. Diagnosis was based on clinical symptoms, serum thyroxine, TRAb, thyroid ultrasound and orbital computed tomography. PBMCs were isolated from around 10 ml of fresh peripheral blood by Ficoll-Paque density gradient centrifugation. Trizol reagent was used to extract the total RNA, and its quality was then checked on an Agilent 2100 Bioanalyzer.

Sequenced material: peripheral blood. Here the chain combines TRBV4-1 and TRBJ2-7; too little of a D gene remains to name it. The TCR originated in an adult man with Graves' ophthalmopathy. The CDR3 reads CASSQISSEFYEQYF. The DNA sequence follows: TGCGCCAGCAGCCAAATATCGTCAGAGTTCTACGAGCAGTACTTC.